Sequencing of this TCR beta chain was carried out in a study of T cells in Graves' hyperthyroidism and ophthalmopathy. Ophthalmopathy in the patients scored at least 3 on Clinical Activity Score and at least 4 on NOSPECS grade, lasting under 3 months. Amplification targeted TCR beta CDR3 regions from RNA transcripts. Using the HTBI primer set, a first-round RT-PCR was run on the TCR CDR3. TCRdb used MiXCR to reprocess the multiplex PCR reads, holding one entry per CDR3 protein. The data show some 370,000 distinct CDR3 sequences, with roughly 13% seen just once and under 30% held by the top ten. Study results and limitations: A model of 13 V-J features distinguished ophthalmopathy from stable hyperthyroidism.

CDR1 is LGHDT, CDR2 YNNKEL, per germline (reference sequence). The CDR3 is made up of 14 amino acids. Trimming removed 5 bases from V and 4 bases from J; junction bases left unmatched: 3. This clonotype occurred many times. The antigen is not known. J is TRBJ2-5 and V is TRBV3-1; TRBD2 matches 11 bases. The sequence came from a man aged 45-65 years with Graves' ophthalmopathy. Material: blood. The CDR3 sequence: CASSAGLAGETQYF. The CDR3 DNA follows: TGTGCCAGCAGCGCAGGACTAGCGGGAGAGACCCAGTACTTC.